Detailed here is one T cell receptor (beta chain). The antigen is unknown. The data belong to a study of vaccination effects on CD4 cells after COVID-19. Subsequent to less than eleven days of culture, CD4+ T cells were isolated. Infection with SARS-CoV-2 occurred in the person between March and December 2020, and PCR confirmed it. Either the mRNA-1273 or the BNT162b2 vaccine was given to participants as two doses. This table comes from immunoSEQ multiplex PCR, and its TCRdb copy is limited to in-frame clones, with some not included. The sample carries roughly 30,000 clones, about 68% recorded once. CDR3 length: 15 residues. V was trimmed by 9 bases and J by 3 bases, leaving 20 bases between them. Germline V gene lookup returns CDR1 LNHDA and CDR2 SQIVND (reference sequence).

The specimen comprised CD4+ T cells from PBMCs cultured without peptide, sampled after COVID-19 vaccination. The genes are TRBV19 and TRBJ1-2; D is uncertain. This clonotype was obtained from a human donor who had a prior SARS-CoV-2 infection. The CDR3 coding sequence is TGTGCCAGGGATAGAACAGCACGAGGATACTATGGCTACACCTTC. Its protein product is CARDRTARGYYGYTF.